Reported below is one T cell receptor beta chain. Its antigen is unidentified. These data are taken from a study of radiotherapy plus CTLA-4 blockade in lung cancer. In chemo-refractory metastatic non-small-cell lung cancer, patients got ipilimumab CTLA-4 blockade together with focal radiation. Germline values: CDR1 SGDLS, CDR2 YYNGEE. V was clipped by 3 bases and J by 0 bases; unmatched bases: 6. The CDR3 covers 16 residues. Study-level points and caveats: Early blood T cell clone dynamics, with interferon-beta, were reported to best predict response. Once radiotherapy plus ipilimumab had been given, TCR clones derived from tumor expanded in blood.

Sequencing used immunoSEQ multiplex PCR; TCRdb keeps in-frame clones, though not all of them. The table lists about 99,000 clones, around nine tenths of them singletons. This material consisted of peripheral blood, taken from a patient treated with radiotherapy plus ipilimumab. The chain joins TRBV9 to TRBJ2-1; 7 bases align to TRBD2. This receptor was obtained from a human donor with non-small cell lung cancer that progressed on radiotherapy plus ipilimumab. The CDR3 sequence: CASSERGGSSYNEQFF. The CDR3 DNA follows: TGTGCCAGCAGCGAACGAGGCGGGAGCTCCTACAATGAGCAGTTCTTC.